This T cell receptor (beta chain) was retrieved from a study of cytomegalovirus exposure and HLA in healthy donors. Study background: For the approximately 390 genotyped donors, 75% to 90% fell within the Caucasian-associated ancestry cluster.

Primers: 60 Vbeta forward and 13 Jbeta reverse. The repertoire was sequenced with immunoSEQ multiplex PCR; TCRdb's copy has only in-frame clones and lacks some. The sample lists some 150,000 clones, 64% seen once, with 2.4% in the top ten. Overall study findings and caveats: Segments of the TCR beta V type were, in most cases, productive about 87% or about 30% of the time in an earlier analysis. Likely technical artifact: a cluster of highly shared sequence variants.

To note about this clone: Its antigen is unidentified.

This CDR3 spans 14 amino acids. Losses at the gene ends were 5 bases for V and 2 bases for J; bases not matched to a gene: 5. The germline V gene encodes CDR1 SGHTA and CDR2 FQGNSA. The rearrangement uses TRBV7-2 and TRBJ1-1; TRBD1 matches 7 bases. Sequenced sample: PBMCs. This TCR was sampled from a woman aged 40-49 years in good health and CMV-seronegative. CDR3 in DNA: TGTGCCAGCAGCCCCAACAGGGGCAACACTGAAGCTTTCTTT. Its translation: CASSPNRGNTEAFF. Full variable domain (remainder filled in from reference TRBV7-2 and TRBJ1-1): GAGVSQSPSNKVTEKGKDVELRCDPISGHTALYWYRQSLGQGLEFLIYFQGNSAPDKSGLPSDRFSAERTGGSVSTLTIQRTQQEDSAVYLCASSPNRGNTEAFFGQGTRLTVV.